This T cell receptor (beta chain) was recorded in a study of PD-1 blockade in classical Hodgkin lymphoma. About the research overall: Every 2 weeks, patients had 3 mg/kg nivolumab intravenously.

Trimming took 1 base from V and 5 from J, leaving 20 bases between them. Germline V gene lookup returns CDR1 LGHNA and CDR2 YSLEER. This CDR3 has 18 residues. The time point: cycle 4 day 1 (C4D1), after six to seven weeks of nivolumab. Every patient had relapsed following autologous stem cell transplantation, and cohorts differed in brentuximab vedotin exposure. Some clones are missing from TCRdb's copy, which holds only in-frame ones; the method was immunoSEQ multiplex PCR. In the table there are roughly 46,000 clones, about three quarters of which are singletons. Study findings and constraints: By C4D1, diversity of CD4+ TCRs had risen significantly, whereas that of CD8+ TCRs had not. Whatever underlies the repertoire differences (possibly disease activity or prior therapy) remains undefined. Baseline diversity resembling that of newly diagnosed patients was seen in complete responders.

With regard to this clone: Its target is not known.

The input for sequencing was peripheral blood mononuclear cells (PBMCs), taken before the fourth cycle of nivolumab. The source is a human donor with classical Hodgkin lymphoma. The chain carries TRBV4-3 and TRBJ2-2; D is perhaps TRBD1 (6 bases). The CDR3 nucleotides read TGCGCCAGCAGCCAAGGATCGCAGGGGCCGTTTGGGACCGGGGAGCTGTTTTTT. Translating gives CASSQGSQGPFGTGELFF.